The T cell receptor beta chain under discussion was sequenced for a study of shared clonotypes between healthy human individuals. In the case of this clone: No antigen is known for it.

There are 14 residues in the CDR3. V shed 4 bases and J shed 8 bases, with 16 bases lying between them. The germline V gene has CDR1 LGHNA and CDR2 YNFKEQ. Naive CD8 cells lacked CD45RO, underwent positive selection for CCR7 and left out terminally differentiated effector memory CD45RA+ cells. Each donor was a Caucasian adult residing in Nashville, Tennessee. The method was immunoSEQ multiplex PCR; TCRdb's version includes in-frame clones alone and lacks a portion of them. This sample has about 2.1 million clones; just over 90% occur once, and the top ten carry 1.5% to 2%. General study findings and limits: Unshared clonotypes carried lower generation probabilities than those common to all four donors.

The chain carries TRBV4-2 and TRBJ2-3; D perhaps matches TRBD2 (6 bases). The TCR was taken from a man in his late teens or twenties in good health. Some clones in this sample may be carry-over from other donors' samples. The specimen sequenced was naive CD8+ T cells from PBMCs. Written as DNA, the CDR3 is TGTGCCAGCAGCCCCAAAATCTCTAGCGTTACGCAGTATTTT. It yields the protein CASSPKISSVTQYF.